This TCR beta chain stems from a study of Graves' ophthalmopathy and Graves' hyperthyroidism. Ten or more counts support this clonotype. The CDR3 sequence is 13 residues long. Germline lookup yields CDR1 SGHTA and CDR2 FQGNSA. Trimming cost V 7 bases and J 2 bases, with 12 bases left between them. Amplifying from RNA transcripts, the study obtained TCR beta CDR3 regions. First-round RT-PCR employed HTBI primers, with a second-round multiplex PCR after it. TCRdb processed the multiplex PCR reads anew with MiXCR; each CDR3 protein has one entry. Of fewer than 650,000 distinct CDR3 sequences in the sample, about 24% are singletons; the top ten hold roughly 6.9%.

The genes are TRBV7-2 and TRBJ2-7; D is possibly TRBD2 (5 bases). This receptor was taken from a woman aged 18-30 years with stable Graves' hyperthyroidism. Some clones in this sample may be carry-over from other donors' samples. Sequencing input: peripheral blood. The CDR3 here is CASTPGSPYEQYF. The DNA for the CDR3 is TGTGCCAGCACCCCGGGGTCCCCCTACGAGCAGTACTTC.